This TCR beta chain was recorded in a study of OX40 agonist ivuxolimab in advanced cancers. Overall study findings and caveats: Within 6 weeks, CD4+ and CD8+ blood T cells expanded clonally at 0.1 to 3.0 mg/kg. Normalized T-cell clonal expansion was also low in some nonresponders.

TCRdb's copy holds only in-frame clones and misses some; the assay was immunoSEQ multiplex PCR. The table shows more than 65,000 clones, with 84% occurring only once. The sampling schedule covered blood at baseline, cycle 4 day 1, and cycle 7 day 1. This clone has just one count. Its antigen is undetermined. The receptor's source is an adult with an advanced solid tumor such as melanoma, head and neck, liver or kidney cancer. Source: CD4+ or CD8+ T cells sorted from blood, taken in a trial of the OX40 agonist ivuxolimab.

The CDR3 DNA reads as TGTGCCAGCAGCGAGGGACTAGCGGGAGTAACGGATACGCAGTATTTT. Protein sequence: CASSEGLAGVTDTQYF. The chain couples TRBV25-1 to TRBJ2-3, with 14 positions matching TRBD2. The CDR3 has 16 amino acids. V was pared by 6 bases and J by 6 bases, with 8 bases of the junction left unmatched. CDR1 is MGHDK, CDR2 SYGVNS, per germline.